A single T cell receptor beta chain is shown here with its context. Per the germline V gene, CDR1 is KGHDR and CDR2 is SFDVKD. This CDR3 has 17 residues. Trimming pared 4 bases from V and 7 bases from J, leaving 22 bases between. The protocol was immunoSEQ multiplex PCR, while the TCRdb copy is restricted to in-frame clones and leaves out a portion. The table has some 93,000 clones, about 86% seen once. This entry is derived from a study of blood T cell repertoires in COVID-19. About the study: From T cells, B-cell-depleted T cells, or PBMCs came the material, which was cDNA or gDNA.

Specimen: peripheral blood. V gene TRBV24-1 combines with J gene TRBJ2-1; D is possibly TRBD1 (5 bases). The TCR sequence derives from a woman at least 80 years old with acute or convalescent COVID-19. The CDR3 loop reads CATSDHRQLGRPNEQFF. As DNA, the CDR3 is TGTGCCACCAGTGACCACAGACAGCTTGGGCGCCCGAATGAGCAGTTCTTC.